The following is a T cell receptor (beta chain) sequence with its context. Its antigen is not known. This specimen belongs to a study of blood T cells in healthy people across ages. General study findings and limits: TCR beta diversity was tightly associated with the proportion of naive T cells.

V was cut by 2 bases and J by 2 bases, with 16 bases left in between. The CDR3 has 16 amino acids. Germline V CDR1 and CDR2: SGHVS, FNYEAQ. PCR was performed a second time for about 7 to 12 cycles using a sample-barcoded 5' primer and a J-beta primer mix. TCRdb re-derived calls from the 5' RACE reads in MiXCR, one entry per CDR3 protein. The table includes 500,000 to 550,000 distinct CDR3 sequences, around 24% detected once. The study recruited healthy Caucasian donors from Russia who were aged roughly 6 to 95. The same data also contributed to another study, on T cells of mothers and their children. As reported in that work: Using around 1.6 ug per 15 ul, all extracted RNA underwent cDNA synthesis. Related mother-child pairs shared slightly more overlap than unrelated pairs, but the difference was non-significant.

The chain links TRBV7-6 to TRBJ2-7; D is possibly TRBD1 (6 bases). The sequencing sample was made of blood. The clonotype originates from a boy aged 5-17 years in good health. CDR3: CASSLHQGMGTYEQYF. CDR3 DNA sequence: TGTGCCAGCAGCTTACATCAGGGGATGGGAACCTACGAGCAGTACTTC.